The T cell receptor (beta chain) described here comes from a study of beta chain features in type 1 diabetes. Study findings and constraints: At VDJ recombination sites, type 1 diabetes patients had fewer insertions and more deleted nucleotides. All four CD4+ subsets from Type 1 diabetes patients carried moderately but significantly shorter TCRB CDR3s. PCR might pick shorter templates more often, in the same way for patients and controls.

Investigators reverse transcribed all isolated RNA, so they sequenced expressed TCRB transcripts. Using immunoSEQ multiplex PCR, the repertoire was profiled, and TCRdb retains in-frame clones only, with some absent. This table holds fewer than 300,000 clones, 20% found once. A single heparinised draw of around 0.11 L on average was taken per donor. A CD45RO/CCR7/CD25/CD127/CD95/CD27 panel sorted naive, central memory, regulatory and stem cell-like memory CD4+ cells. This clone appeared a few times. Its specificity is unknown. The clonotype originates from a woman aged 40-49 years with type 1 diabetes. Source material: naive CD4+ T cells from blood.

CDR3 sequence (DNA): TGTGCCAGCAGCTTAACAGGGGGAAACACTGAAGCTTTCTTT. Translated: CASSLTGGNTEAFF. The chain employs TRBV7-9 and TRBJ1-1, with TRBD1 identical over 8 bases. The germline V gene encodes CDR1 SEHNR and CDR2 FQNEAQ (reference sequence). The CDR3 is 14 residues long. With 2 bases clipped from V and 2 bases from J, the junction kept 1 base outside the gene matches.